Each of the 3 T cell receptor beta chains below was sequenced from the same sample in a study of CD8+ T cells in alopecia areata. Treatment denoted: oral pan-JAK inhibitor, 5-10 mg twice daily. Sequencing templates came from extracted RNA that was reverse transcribed into cDNA. Generated by immunoSEQ multiplex PCR, the TCRdb table keeps only in-frame clones and is missing some. The sample carries around 270,000 clones, 55% to 70% recorded once. The sequencing here drew on CD4+ T cells sorted from blood, taken at week 24, from a patient treated with tofacitinib. Every receptor here comes from a human donor with alopecia areata.

The rearrangement links TRBV29-1 to TRBJ1-4; D perhaps matches TRBD1 (6 bases). Germline lookup yields CDR1 SQVTM and CDR2 ANQGSEA. CDR3 length: 14 residues. V was pared by 7 bases and J by 7 bases, with 19 bases between. The chain's CDR3 is CSAEPGQGLEKLFF. The CDR3 DNA follows: TGCAGCGCCGAGCCGGGCCAGGGGCTTGAAAAACTGTTTTTT.

The V and J genes are TRBV18 and TRBJ2-3; TRBD2 might be the D (5 bases). This CDR3 comprises 15 residues. V was cut by 1 base and J by 2 bases, with 10 bases left in between. Germline lookup yields CDR1 KGHSH and CDR2 LQKENI. CDR3 DNA: TGTGCCAGCTCACCACGCAGCGGAGCCACAGATACGCAGTATTTT. Amino acid sequence: CASSPRSGATDTQYF.

The rearrangement links TRBV2 to TRBJ2-1, with D possibly called TRBD1 or TRBD2 (5 bases each). This CDR3 is built from 17 residues. Trimming removed 1 base at V and 7 bases at J, with 20 bases between. Germline lookup yields CDR1 SNHLY and CDR2 FYNNEI. CDR3 DNA sequence: TGTGCCAGCAGTGAAGAACTCCCCGGGACGAACCTGAATGAGCAGTTCTTC. This sequence encodes CASSEELPGTNLNEQFF.